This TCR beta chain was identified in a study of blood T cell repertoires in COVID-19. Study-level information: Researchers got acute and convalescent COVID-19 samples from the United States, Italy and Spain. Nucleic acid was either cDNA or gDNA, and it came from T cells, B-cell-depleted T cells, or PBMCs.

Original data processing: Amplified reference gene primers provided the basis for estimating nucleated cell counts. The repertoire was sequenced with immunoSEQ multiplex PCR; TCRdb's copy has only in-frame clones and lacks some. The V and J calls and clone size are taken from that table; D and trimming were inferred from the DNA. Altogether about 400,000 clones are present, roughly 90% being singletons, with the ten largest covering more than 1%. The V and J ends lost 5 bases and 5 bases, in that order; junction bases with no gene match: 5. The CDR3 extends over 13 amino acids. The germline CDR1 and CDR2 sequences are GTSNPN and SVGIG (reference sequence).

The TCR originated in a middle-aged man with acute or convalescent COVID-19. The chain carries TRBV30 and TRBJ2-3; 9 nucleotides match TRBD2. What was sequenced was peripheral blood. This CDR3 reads CAWAGGPRDTQYF. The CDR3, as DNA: TGTGCCTGGGCGGGGGGGCCGCGAGATACGCAGTATTTT.